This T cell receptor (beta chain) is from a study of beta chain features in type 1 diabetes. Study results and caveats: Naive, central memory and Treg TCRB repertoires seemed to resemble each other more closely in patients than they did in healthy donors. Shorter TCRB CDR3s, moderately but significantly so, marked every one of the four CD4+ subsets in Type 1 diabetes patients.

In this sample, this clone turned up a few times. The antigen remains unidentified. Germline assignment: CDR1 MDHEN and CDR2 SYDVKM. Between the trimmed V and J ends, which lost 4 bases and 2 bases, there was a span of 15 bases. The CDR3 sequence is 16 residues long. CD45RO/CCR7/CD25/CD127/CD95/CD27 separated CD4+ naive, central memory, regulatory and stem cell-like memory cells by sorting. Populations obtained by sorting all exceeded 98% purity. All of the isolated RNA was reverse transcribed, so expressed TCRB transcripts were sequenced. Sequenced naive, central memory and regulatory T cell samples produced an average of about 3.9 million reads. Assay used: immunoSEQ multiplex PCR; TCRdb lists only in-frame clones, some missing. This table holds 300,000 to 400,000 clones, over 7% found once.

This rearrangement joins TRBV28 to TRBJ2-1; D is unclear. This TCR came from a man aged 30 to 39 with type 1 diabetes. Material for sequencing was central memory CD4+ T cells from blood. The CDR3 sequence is CASSSSGVGTYNEQFF. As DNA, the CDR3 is TGTGCCAGCAGTTCATCTGGGGTTGGGACCTACAATGAGCAGTTCTTC. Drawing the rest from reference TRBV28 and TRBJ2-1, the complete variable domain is DVKVTQSSRYLVKRTGEKVFLECVQDMDHENMFWYRQDPGLGLRLIYFSYDVKMKEKGDIPEGYSVSREKKERFSLILESASTNQTSMYLCASSSSGVGTYNEQFFGPGTRLTVL.